One sample yielded the 23 T cell receptor beta chains listed below, sequenced in a study of T cell changes during pregnancy in multiple sclerosis. TCRdb's copy holds only in-frame clones and misses some; the assay was immunoSEQ multiplex PCR. In the table there are about 70,000 clones, about 95% of which are singletons. This specimen consisted of peripheral blood, obtained in the third trimester of pregnancy. The receptor set was obtained from a female donor with multiple sclerosis, enrolled in a pregnancy study.

J is TRBJ2-5 and V is TRBV18, with TRBD2 matching 9 bases. The end of the DNA aligns better with TRBJ2-7, so the J call may be wrong. The CDR3 spans 14 residues. CDR1 KGHSH and CDR2 LQKENI come from the germline V gene. Here the CDR3 DNA reads TGTGCCAGCTCACACGGGCGGGGGGGATACGAGCAGTACTTC. It yields the protein CASSHGRGGYEQYF.

The V gene is TRBV7-2, the J gene TRBJ1-3; D may be TRBD1 (5 bases). Looked up from germline, CDR1 is SGHTA and CDR2 is FQGNSA. This CDR3 is built from 14 residues. Trimming removed 3 bases at V and 2 bases at J, with 8 bases between. Written as DNA, the CDR3 is TGTGCCAGCAGCTTGCAACAGGCTGGAAACACCATATATTTT. It encodes CASSLQQAGNTIYF.

The gene calls are TRBV5-6 and TRBJ1-1; TRBD1 agrees at 7 bases. The CDR3 has 17 amino acids. V lost 0 bases, J lost 0 bases, and 8 bases stayed unmatched. CDR1 SGHDT and CDR2 YYEEEE come from the germline V gene. CDR3 protein: CASSLVSRGIMNTEAFF. The CDR3 bases are TGTGCCAGCAGCTTGGTATCCAGGGGGATAATGAACACTGAAGCTTTCTTT.

V is TRBV6-4 and J is TRBJ2-3; 10 bases map to TRBD2. The germline V gene encodes CDR1 MRHNA and CDR2 SNTAGT. The CDR3 has 15 residues. V trimming: 4 bases; J trimming: 11 bases; junction bases outside the gene matches: 12. The CDR3 coding sequence is TGTGCCAGCAGTGCAGCAGCGGGGGGGCCAAAGGGGCAGTATTTT. This translates into CASSAAAGGPKGQYF.

The V gene is TRBV28, the J gene TRBJ2-3; 12 bases agree with TRBD1. The V and J ends lost 8 bases and 4 bases, in that order; junction bases with no gene match: 4. The V gene's germline CDR1 is MDHEN and CDR2 SYDVKM. This CDR3 has 14 amino acids. CDR3 region: CASGGTGGADTQYF. CDR3 coding DNA: TGTGCCAGCGGGGGGACAGGGGGCGCAGATACGCAGTATTTT. Drawing the rest from reference TRBV28 and TRBJ2-3, the complete variable domain is DVKVTQSSRYLVKRTGEKVFLECVQDMDHENMFWYRQDPGLGLRLIYFSYDVKMKEKGDIPEGYSVSREKKERFSLILESASTNQTSMYLCASGGTGGADTQYFGPGTRLTVL.

V is TRBV20-1 and J is TRBJ1-4, with D unresolved. With 3 bases removed from V and 8 bases from J, the gap between germline ends came to 7 bases. Germline V gene sequence: CDR1 DFQATT, CDR2 SNEGSKA (reference sequence). The CDR3 extends over 11 amino acids. The CDR3 reads CSASRGEKLFF. In DNA, the CDR3 is TGCAGTGCTAGTAGAGGGGAAAAACTGTTTTTT.

The V gene is TRBV5-1, the J gene TRBJ2-5; 8 bases are shared with TRBD2. Per the germline V gene, CDR1 is SGHRS and CDR2 is YFSETQ. V trimming: 1 base; J trimming: 1 base; junction bases outside the gene matches: 6. The CDR3 length is 16 residues. The CDR3 nucleotides read TGCGCCAGCAGCTTGTCGCCGGGAGGGGGCCAAGAGACCCAGTACTTC. It translates to CASSLSPGGGQETQYF.

The chain couples TRBV9 to TRBJ2-1; 12 positions agree with TRBD2. This CDR3 has 17 amino acids. V gave up 4 bases and J gave up 6 bases; unmatched junction bases: 11. The germline V gene encodes CDR1 SGDLS and CDR2 YYNGEE. This chain's CDR3 is CASSLFLTSGGGNEQFF. The CDR3 coding sequence is TGTGCCAGCAGCTTATTCTTGACTAGCGGGGGTGGCAATGAGCAGTTCTTC.

The chain couples TRBV7-2 to TRBJ2-3, with D perhaps matching TRBD1 (6 bases). Trimming shortened V by 8 bases and J by 6 bases, and 18 bases separated the two germline ends. The CDR3 runs to 14 residues. Germline loops: CDR1 SGHTA, CDR2 FQGNSA. The CDR3 protein is CASAPPPDRDTQYF. Here the CDR3 DNA reads TGTGCCAGCGCTCCTCCGCCCGACAGGGATACGCAGTATTTT.

The chain has TRBV4-3 and TRBJ1-6; TRBD1 aligns across 10 bases. Germline V gene data show CDR1 as LGHNA and CDR2 as YSLEER. The CDR3 is 16 residues long. V was clipped by 2 bases and J by 10 bases; unmatched bases: 8. As DNA, the CDR3 is TGCGCCAGCAGCCAACTTTCCGGGACAGGGGACTCACCCCTCCACTTT. Protein: CASSQLSGTGDSPLHF.

This clone was detected only a few times. The rearrangement links TRBV7-9 to TRBJ1-4; D gene uncertain. Germline loops: CDR1 SEHNR, CDR2 FQNEAQ (reference sequence). This CDR3 spans 15 amino acids. Trimming took 1 base from V and 5 from J, leaving 11 bases between them. The CDR3 bases are TGTGCCAGCAGCTTAGGAGGGAATGTCAATGAAAAACTGTTTTTT. As protein: CASSLGGNVNEKLFF.

This clone is a singleton in its sample. The chain carries TRBV10-3 and TRBJ2-7, with 12 nucleotides matching TRBD2. Looked up from germline, CDR1 is ENHRY and CDR2 is SYGVKD. The CDR3 runs to 13 residues. Losses at the gene ends were 6 bases for V and 3 bases for J; bases not matched to a gene: 0. CDR3 sequence: CAIRTSGGYEQYF. The CDR3 coding sequence is TGTGCCATCAGGACTAGCGGGGGCTACGAGCAGTACTTC.

The rearrangement links TRBV9 to TRBJ1-1; tentatively, D is TRBD1 (6 bases). Trimming removed 1 base from V and 0 bases from J, with 7 bases in between. CDR1 and CDR2 (germline): SGDLS, YYNGEE. This CDR3 comprises 14 residues. CDR3 in DNA: TGTGCCAGCAGCGTATGGGACATGAACACTGAAGCTTTCTTT. It is translated as CASSVWDMNTEAFF. Using reference TRBV9 and TRBJ1-1 for the parts outside the CDR3, the full variable domain is DSGVTQTPKHLITATGQRVTLRCSPRSGDLSVYWYQQSLDQGLQFLIQYYNGEERAKGNILERFSAQQFPDLHSELNLSSLELGDSALYFCASSVWDMNTEAFFGQGTRLTVV.

The chain uses TRBV10-2 and TRBJ2-5, with 12 bases fitting TRBD2. CDR3 length: 15 residues. Germline V gene sequence: CDR1 WSHSY, CDR2 SAAADI. The V gene end was trimmed by 6 bases and the J gene end by 5 bases; junction bases not matched to a gene: 7. CDR3 bases: TGCGCCAGCAGGTCTAGCGGGGGGGCCTCGGAGACCCAGTACTTC. Its translation is CASRSSGGASETQYF.

This sequence joins TRBV10-3 and TRBJ2-1; 12 bases align to TRBD2. The CDR3 runs to 16 residues. V was pared by 2 bases and J by 9 bases, with 8 bases of the junction left unmatched. Germline assignment: CDR1 ENHRY and CDR2 SYGVKD. The CDR3 coding sequence is TGTGCCATCAGTGAGGTGTCTAGCGGGGGGGGGAGTGAGCAGTTCTTC. Its translation: CAISEVSSGGGSEQFF.

This clone showed up just a few times. Written as DNA, the CDR3 is TGTGCCAGCAGCGCTCACACTGAAGCTTTCTTT. Translated, it gives CASSAHTEAFF. V and J are TRBV9 and TRBJ1-1; no reliable D call. The CDR3 extends over 11 amino acids. Germline V gives CDR1 SGDLS, CDR2 YYNGEE. V lost 3 bases and J lost 3, with 3 bases in between. The full variable domain, rest sourced from reference TRBV9 and TRBJ1-1, is DSGVTQTPKHLITATGQRVTLRCSPRSGDLSVYWYQQSLDQGLQFLIQYYNGEERAKGNILERFSAQQFPDLHSELNLSSLELGDSALYFCASSAHTEAFFGQGTRLTVV.

This chain connects TRBV7-9 to TRBJ1-2; TRBD1 matches at 10 bases. J was trimmed by 11 bases and V by 2 bases; bases with no gene match: 8. Germline CDR1 is SEHNR and CDR2 is FQNEAQ (reference sequence). The CDR3 is 14 amino acids. CDR3: CASSLMTGGVKYTF. CDR3 nucleotide sequence: TGTGCCAGCAGCTTAATGACAGGGGGCGTAAAGTACACCTTC.

This clone was seen a single time. The chain recombines TRBV25-1 with TRBJ1-2, with a weak D call TRBD1 (6 bases). Per germline, CDR1 MGHDK and CDR2 SYGVNS. Trimming took off 3 bases at V and 4 bases at J, with 12 bases between the two ends. The CDR3 is made up of 14 amino acids. CDR3 amino acids: CASSEPGQLYGYTF. CDR3 DNA: TGTGCCAGCAGTGAGCCCGGACAGCTCTATGGCTACACCTTC.

The rearrangement uses TRBV6-5 and TRBJ1-6; TRBD1 agrees at 7 bases. V lost 6 bases and J lost 5; bases outside the gene matches: 7. Germline CDR1 is MNHEY and CDR2 is SVGAGI. The CDR3 runs to 15 residues. This CDR3 reads CASRGQSLDNSPLHF. The CDR3, as DNA: TGTGCCAGCAGGGGACAGTCATTAGATAATTCACCCCTCCACTTT.

This sequence joins TRBV7-8 and TRBJ1-1; D might be TRBD1 (5 bases). CDR3 size: 13 residues. Germline-derived CDR1 and CDR2 are SGHVS and FQNEAQ. The ends were cut back, 5 bases at V and 1 base at J, with 8 bases in the middle. The CDR3 region is CASSGAKNTEAFF. The CDR3 DNA is TGTGCCAGCAGCGGGGCCAAGAACACTGAAGCTTTCTTT.

V is TRBV11-2 and J is TRBJ2-1; 7 bases fit TRBD1. V shed 6 bases, J shed 4 bases, and the junction held 12 bases outside the gene matches. The CDR3 contains 16 residues. Per germline, CDR1 SGHAT and CDR2 FQNNGV. The DNA for the CDR3 is TGTGCCAGCAGACCCGCCGGGACAGCCCCTTACAATGAGCAGTTCTTC. Its protein is CASRPAGTAPYNEQFF.

This sequence joins TRBV7-9 and TRBJ1-6, with 9 bases that match TRBD1. This CDR3 has 18 amino acids. V dropped 4 bases and J dropped 5; count of bases not matched to a gene: 12. CDR1 and CDR2 from the germline V gene are SEHNR and FQNEAQ (reference sequence). The CDR3 protein is CASSSPPGQGFDNSPLHF. The CDR3 DNA reads TGTGCCAGCAGCTCCCCTCCGGGACAGGGCTTTGATAATTCACCCCTCCACTTT.

CDR3 sequence: CASSQRVSLTEAFF. In DNA, the CDR3 is TGTGCCAGCAGCCAACGCGTATCCTTAACTGAAGCTTTCTTT. This chain connects TRBV7-2 to TRBJ1-1; D remains ambiguous. CDR3 length: 14 residues. Trimming took off 5 bases at V and 5 bases at J, with 15 bases between the two ends. Germline assignment: CDR1 SGHTA and CDR2 FQGNSA.